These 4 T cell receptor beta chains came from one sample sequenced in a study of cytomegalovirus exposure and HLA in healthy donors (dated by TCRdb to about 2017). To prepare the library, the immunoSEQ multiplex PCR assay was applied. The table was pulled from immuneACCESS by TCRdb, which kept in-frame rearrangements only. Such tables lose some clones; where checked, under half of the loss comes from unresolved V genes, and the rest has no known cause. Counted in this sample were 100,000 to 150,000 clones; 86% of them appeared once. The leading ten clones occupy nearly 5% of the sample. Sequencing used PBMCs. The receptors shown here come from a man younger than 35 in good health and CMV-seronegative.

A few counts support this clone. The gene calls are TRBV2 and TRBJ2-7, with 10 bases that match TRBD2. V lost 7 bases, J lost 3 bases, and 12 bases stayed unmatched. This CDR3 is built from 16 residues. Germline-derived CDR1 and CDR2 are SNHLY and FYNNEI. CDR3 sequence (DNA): TGTGCCAGCACCCCTCTCGAACTAGCGGGACTCTACGAGCAGTACTTC. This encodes CASTPLELAGLYEQYF.

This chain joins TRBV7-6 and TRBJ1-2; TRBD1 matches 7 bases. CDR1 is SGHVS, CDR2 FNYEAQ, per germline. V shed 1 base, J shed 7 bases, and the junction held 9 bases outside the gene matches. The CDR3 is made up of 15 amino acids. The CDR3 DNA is TGTGCCAGCAGCTTAGATGGCCGACAGGGTGGTGGCTACACCTTC. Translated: CASSLDGRQGGGYTF. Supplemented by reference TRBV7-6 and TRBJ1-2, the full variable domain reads GAGVSQSPRYKVTKRGQDVALRCDPISGHVSLYWYRQALGQGPEFLTYFNYEAQQDKSGLPNDRFSAERPEGSISTLTIQRTEQRDSAMYRCASSLDGRQGGGYTFGSGTRLTVV.

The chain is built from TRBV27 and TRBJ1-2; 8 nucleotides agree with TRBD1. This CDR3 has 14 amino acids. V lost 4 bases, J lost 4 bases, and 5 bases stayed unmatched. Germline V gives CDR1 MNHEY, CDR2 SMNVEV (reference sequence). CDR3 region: CASSSGGVGYGYTF. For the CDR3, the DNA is TGTGCCAGCAGTTCAGGGGGCGTTGGCTATGGCTACACCTTC.

The CDR3 region is CASSLDGTGGSNQPQHF. The CDR3 DNA is TGTGCCAGCAGCTTAGATGGGACAGGGGGAAGCAATCAGCCCCAGCATTTT. This chain links TRBV11-2 with TRBJ1-5; 11 positions match TRBD1. CDR1 is SGHAT and CDR2 is FQNNGV in the germline V gene. The length of the CDR3 is 17 residues. With 0 bases clipped from V and 1 base from J, the junction kept 2 bases outside the gene matches.